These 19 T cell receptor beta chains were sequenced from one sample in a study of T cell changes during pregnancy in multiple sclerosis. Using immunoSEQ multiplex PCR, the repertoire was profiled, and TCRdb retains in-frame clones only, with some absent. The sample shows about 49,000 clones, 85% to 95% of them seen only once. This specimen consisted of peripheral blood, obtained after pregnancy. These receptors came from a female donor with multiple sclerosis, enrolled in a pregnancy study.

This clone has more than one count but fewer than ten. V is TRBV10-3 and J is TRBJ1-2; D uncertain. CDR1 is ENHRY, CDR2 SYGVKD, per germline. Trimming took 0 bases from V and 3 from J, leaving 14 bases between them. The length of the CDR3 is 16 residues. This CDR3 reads CAISESWGGGDYGYTF. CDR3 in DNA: TGTGCCATCAGTGAGTCGTGGGGAGGAGGCGACTATGGCTACACCTTC.

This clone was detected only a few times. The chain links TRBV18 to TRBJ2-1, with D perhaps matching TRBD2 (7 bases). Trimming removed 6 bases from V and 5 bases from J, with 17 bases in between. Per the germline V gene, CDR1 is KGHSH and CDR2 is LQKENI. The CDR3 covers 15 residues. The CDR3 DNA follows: TGTGCCAGCTCCCTCTACTGGGGGGGCGACAATGAGCAGTTCTTC. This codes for CASSLYWGGDNEQFF.

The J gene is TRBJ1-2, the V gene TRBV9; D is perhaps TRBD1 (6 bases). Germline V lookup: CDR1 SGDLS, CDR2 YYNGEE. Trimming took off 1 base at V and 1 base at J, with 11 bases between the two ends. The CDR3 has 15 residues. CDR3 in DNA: TGTGCCAGCAGCGTATCACAGGGAAGTAACTATGGCTACACCTTC. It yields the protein CASSVSQGSNYGYTF.

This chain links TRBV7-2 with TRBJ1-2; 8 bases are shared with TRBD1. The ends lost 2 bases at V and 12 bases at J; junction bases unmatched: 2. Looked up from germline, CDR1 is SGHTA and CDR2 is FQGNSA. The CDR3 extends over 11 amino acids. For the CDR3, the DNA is TGTGCCAGCAGCTTAAGGACAGGGAACACCTTC. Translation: CASSLRTGNTF.

Written as DNA, the CDR3 is TGTGCCAGCAGCGTAGACTATGCGGGGTACAATGAGCAGTTCTTC. As protein: CASSVDYAGYNEQFF. The genes are TRBV9 and TRBJ2-1, with D perhaps matching TRBD2 (6 bases). V was clipped by 0 bases and J by 4 bases, with 11 bases between them. This CDR3 comprises 15 residues. Germline values: CDR1 SGDLS, CDR2 YYNGEE.

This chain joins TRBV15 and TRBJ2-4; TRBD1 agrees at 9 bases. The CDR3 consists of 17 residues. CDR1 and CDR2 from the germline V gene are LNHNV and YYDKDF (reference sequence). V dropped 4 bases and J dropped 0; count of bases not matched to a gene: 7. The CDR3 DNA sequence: TGTGCCACCAGCACTTCCGGACAGGGGATAGCCAAAAACATTCAGTACTTC. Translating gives CATSTSGQGIAKNIQYF.

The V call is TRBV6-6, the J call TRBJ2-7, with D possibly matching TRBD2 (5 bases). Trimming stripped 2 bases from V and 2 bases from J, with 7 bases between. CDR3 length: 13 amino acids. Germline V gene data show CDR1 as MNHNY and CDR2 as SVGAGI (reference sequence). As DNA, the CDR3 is TGTGCCAGCAGTTACACGGGGACCTACGAGCAGTACTTC. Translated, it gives CASSYTGTYEQYF.

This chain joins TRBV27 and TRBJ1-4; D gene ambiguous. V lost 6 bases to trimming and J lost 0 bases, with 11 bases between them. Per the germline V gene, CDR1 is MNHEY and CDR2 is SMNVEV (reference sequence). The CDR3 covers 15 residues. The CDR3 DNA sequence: TGTGCCAGCAGCCCCTTTGCGTCAACTAATGAAAAACTGTTTTTT. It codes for CASSPFASTNEKLFF.

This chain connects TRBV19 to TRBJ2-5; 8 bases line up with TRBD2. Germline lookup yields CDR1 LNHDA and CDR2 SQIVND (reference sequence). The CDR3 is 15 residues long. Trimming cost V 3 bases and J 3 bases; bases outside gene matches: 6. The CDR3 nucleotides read TGTGCCAGTAGTATCCTCCCAGCGGGAGAAGAGACCCAGTACTTC. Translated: CASSILPAGEETQYF.

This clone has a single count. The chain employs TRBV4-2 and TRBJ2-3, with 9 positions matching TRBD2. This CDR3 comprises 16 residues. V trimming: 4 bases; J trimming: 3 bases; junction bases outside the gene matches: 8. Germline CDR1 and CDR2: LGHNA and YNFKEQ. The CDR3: CASSPPRLAVTDTQYF. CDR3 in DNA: TGTGCCAGCAGCCCACCGAGACTAGCGGTAACAGATACGCAGTATTTT.

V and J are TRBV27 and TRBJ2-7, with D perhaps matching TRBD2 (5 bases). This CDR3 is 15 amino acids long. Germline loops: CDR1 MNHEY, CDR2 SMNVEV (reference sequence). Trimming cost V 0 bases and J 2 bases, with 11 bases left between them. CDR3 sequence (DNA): TGTGCCAGCAGTTTATCGACGGGATACACCTACGAGCAGTACTTC. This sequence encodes CASSLSTGYTYEQYF.

CDR3 sequence: CASSVEDWTGRFSPLHF. The CDR3 DNA follows: TGTGCCAGCAGCGTCGAAGACTGGACAGGGCGATTTTCACCCCTCCACTTT. The chain has TRBV9 and TRBJ1-6; TRBD1 agrees at 8 bases. Per germline, CDR1 SGDLS and CDR2 YYNGEE. The J segment lost 9 bases and the V segment lost 2 bases, leaving 13 bases of the junction unmatched. CDR3 length: 17 residues.

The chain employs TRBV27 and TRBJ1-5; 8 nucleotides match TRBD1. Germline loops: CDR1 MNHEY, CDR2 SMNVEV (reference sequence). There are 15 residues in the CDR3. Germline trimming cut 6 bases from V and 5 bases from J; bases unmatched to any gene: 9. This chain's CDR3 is CASRDRGWGYQPQHF. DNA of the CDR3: TGTGCCAGCAGAGACAGGGGATGGGGCTATCAGCCCCAGCATTTT.

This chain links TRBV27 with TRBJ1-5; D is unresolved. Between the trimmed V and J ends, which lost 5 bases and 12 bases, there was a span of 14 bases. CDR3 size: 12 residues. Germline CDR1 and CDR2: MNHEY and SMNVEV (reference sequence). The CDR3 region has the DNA TGTGCCAGCAGTCCGCCGGGAGGTGACCAGCATTTT. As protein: CASSPPGGDQHF.

This CDR3 is CASSYAGREKLFF. The CDR3 coding sequence is TGTGCCAGCAGTTACGCGGGGCGTGAAAAACTGTTTTTT. This chain connects TRBV6-6 to TRBJ1-4; D is perhaps TRBD1 (5 bases). V was trimmed by 2 bases and J by 7 bases, leaving 8 bases between them. The CDR3 is 13 residues long. Germline-derived CDR1 and CDR2 are MNHNY and SVGAGI (reference sequence).

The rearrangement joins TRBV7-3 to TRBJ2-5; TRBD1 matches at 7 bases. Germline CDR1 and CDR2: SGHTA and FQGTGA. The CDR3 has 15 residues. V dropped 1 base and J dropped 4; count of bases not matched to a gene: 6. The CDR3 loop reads CASSLNPTGLETQYF. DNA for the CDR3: TGTGCCAGCAGCTTAAATCCGACAGGGTTAGAGACCCAGTACTTC.

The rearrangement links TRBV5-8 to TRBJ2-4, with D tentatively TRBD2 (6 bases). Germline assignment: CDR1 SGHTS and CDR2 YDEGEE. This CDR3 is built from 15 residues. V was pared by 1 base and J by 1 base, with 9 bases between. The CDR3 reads CASSLNRGAKNIQYF. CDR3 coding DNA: TGTGCCAGCAGCTTGAATCGGGGGGCCAAAAACATTCAGTACTTC.

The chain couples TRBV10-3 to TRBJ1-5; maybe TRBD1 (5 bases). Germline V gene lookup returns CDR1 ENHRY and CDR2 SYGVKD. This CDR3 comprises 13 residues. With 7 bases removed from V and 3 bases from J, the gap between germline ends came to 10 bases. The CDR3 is CAINGQPNQPQHF. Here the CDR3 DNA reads TGTGCCATCAACGGACAACCCAATCAGCCCCAGCATTTT.

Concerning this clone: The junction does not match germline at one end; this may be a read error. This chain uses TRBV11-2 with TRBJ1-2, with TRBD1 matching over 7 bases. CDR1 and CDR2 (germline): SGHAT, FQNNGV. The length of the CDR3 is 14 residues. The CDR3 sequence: CASSIDRALDGCTF. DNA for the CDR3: TGTGCCAGCAGCATAGACAGGGCTTTGGATGGCTGCACCTTC. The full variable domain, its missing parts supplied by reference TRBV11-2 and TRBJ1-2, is EAGVAQSPRYKIIEKRQSVAFWCNPISGHATLYWYQQILGQGPKLLIQFQNNGVVDDSQLPKDRFSAERLKGVDSTLKIQPAKLEDSAVYLCASSIDRALDGCTFGSGTRLTVV.